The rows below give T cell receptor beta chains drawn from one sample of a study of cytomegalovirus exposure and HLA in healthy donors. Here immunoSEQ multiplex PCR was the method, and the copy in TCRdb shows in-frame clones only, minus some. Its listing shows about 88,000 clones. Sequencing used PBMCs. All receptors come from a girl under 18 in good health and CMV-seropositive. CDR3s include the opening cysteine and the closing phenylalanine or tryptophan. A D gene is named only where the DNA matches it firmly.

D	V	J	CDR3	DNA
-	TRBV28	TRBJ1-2	CASRSGPSYGYTF	TGTGCCAGCCGGTCAGGGCCCTCCTATGGCTACACCTTC
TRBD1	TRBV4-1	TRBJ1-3	CASSPGTGGNTIYF	TGCGCCAGCTCTCCGGGGACAGGAGGAAACACCATATATTTT
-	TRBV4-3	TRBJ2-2	CASSQDWMGARTGELFF	TGCGCCAGCAGCCAAGATTGGATGGGGGCAAGGACCGGGGAGCTGTTTTTT
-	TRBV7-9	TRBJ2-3	CASSLRNREDTQYF	TGTGCCAGCAGCTTAAGAAACAGGGAAGATACGCAGTATTTT
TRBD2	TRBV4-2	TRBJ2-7	CASSQDGSGGTLEQYF	TGTGCCAGCAGCCAAGATGGTAGCGGGGGGACCTTAGAGCAGTACTTC
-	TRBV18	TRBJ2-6	CASSAMTGRGAGANVLTF	TGTGCCAGCTCAGCCATGACAGGTAGGGGTGCTGGGGCCAACGTCCTGACTTTC
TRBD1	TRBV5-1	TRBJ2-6	CASSSGQGFTGANVLTF	TGCGCCAGCAGCTCCGGACAGGGGTTTACTGGGGCCAACGTCCTGACTTTC
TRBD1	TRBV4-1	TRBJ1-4	CASSHLGQLNEKLFF	TGCGCCAGCAGCCATCTGGGACAGCTTAATGAAAAACTGTTTTTT
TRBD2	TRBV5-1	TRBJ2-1	CASSTGLAGGQVNNEQFF	TGCGCCAGCAGCACCGGACTAGCGGGGGGGCAAGTTAACAATGAGCAGTTCTTC
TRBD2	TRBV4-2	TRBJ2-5	CASSQSRERGSGETQYF	TGTGCCAGCAGCCAGTCTAGGGAGCGGGGGAGTGGGGAGACCCAGTACTTC
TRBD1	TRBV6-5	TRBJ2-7	CASSYVGTGVEQYF	TGTGCCAGCAGTTACGTTGGGACAGGGGTCGAGCAGTACTTC
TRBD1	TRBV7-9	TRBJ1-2	CASSPWTGGGGYTF	TGTGCCAGCAGCCCTTGGACAGGTGGGGGAGGCTACACCTTC
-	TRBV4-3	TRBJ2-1	CASSPRPPTLTNPFEQFF	TGCGCCAGCAGCCCAAGACCTCCAACACTTACTAACCCCTTTGAGCAGTTCTTC
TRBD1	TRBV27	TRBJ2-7	CASSLSGQGSYEQYF	TGTGCCAGCAGTCTCTCGGGACAGGGGTCCTACGAGCAGTACTTC
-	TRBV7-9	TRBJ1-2	CASSLEGGGYRYTF	TGTGCCAGCAGCTTAGAAGGGGGGGGGTATCGCTACACCTTC
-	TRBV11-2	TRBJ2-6	CASSYPGSETGANVLTF	TGTGCCAGCAGCTATCCGGGAAGCGAAACTGGGGCCAACGTCCTGACTTTC
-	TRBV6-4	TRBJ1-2	CASSESSGQRHGYTF	TGTGCCAGCAGTGAATCGTCCGGACAGAGGCATGGCTACACCTTC
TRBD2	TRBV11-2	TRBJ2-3	CASSILAGNTDTQYF	TGTGCCAGCAGCATACTAGCGGGGAACACAGATACGCAGTATTTT
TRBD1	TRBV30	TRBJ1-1	CAWTSGTGVAEAFF	TGTGCCTGGACTTCCGGGACAGGCGTCGCTGAAGCTTTCTTT
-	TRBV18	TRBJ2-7	CASSPADYEQYF	TGTGCCAGCTCACCAGCAGACTACGAGCAGTACTTC
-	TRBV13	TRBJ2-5	CASSSSDGVVETQYF	TGTGCCAGCAGCTCAAGTGACGGGGTTGTCGAGACCCAGTACTTC
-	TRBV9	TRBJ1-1	CASSQGTNTEAFF	TGTGCCAGCAGCCAGGGGACGAACACTGAAGCTTTCTTT
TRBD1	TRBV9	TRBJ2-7	CASSESGTGTYEQYF	TGTGCCAGCAGCGAATCCGGGACAGGGACCTACGAGCAGTACTTC
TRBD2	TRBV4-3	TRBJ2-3	CASSQASGWDTDTQYF	TGCGCCAGCAGCCAAGCTAGCGGGTGGGACACAGATACGCAGTATTTT
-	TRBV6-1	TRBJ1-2	CASSEALGGSYGYTF	TGTGCCAGCAGTGAAGCGCTCGGGGGATCCTATGGCTACACCTTC
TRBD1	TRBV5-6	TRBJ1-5	CASSGQGGQPQHF	TGTGCCAGCAGCGGACAGGGTGGCCAGCCCCAGCATTTT
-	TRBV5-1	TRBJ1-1	CASSLAPGINTEAFF	TGCGCCAGCAGCTTGGCCCCAGGGATAAACACTGAAGCTTTCTTT
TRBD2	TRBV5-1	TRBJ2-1	CASSLWTSGGLHNEQFF	TGCGCCAGCAGCCTCTGGACTAGCGGGGGGCTACACAATGAGCAGTTCTTC
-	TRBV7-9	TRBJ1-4	CASSPRAVSGGEKLFF	TGTGCCAGCAGCCCCCGGGCGGTATCCGGGGGGGAAAAACTGTTTTTT
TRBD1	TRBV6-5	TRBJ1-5	CASSYTTGGNQPQHF	TGTGCCAGCAGTTACACCACAGGGGGCAATCAGCCCCAGCATTTT
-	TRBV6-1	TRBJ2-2	CASNRANTGELFF	TGTGCCAGCAACAGGGCGAACACCGGGGAGCTGTTTTTT
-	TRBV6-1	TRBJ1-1	CASSEASGTEAFF	TGTGCCAGCAGTGAAGCGTCGGGGACTGAAGCTTTCTTT
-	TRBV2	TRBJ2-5	CASSDYREETQYF	TGTGCCAGCAGCGACTACAGGGAAGAGACCCAGTACTTC
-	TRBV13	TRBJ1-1	CASSLVRGTEAFF	TGTGCCAGCAGCTTAGTAAGGGGCACTGAAGCTTTCTTT
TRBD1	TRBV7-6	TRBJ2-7	CASSLAGTGTLEQYF	TGTGCCAGCAGCTTAGCAGGGACAGGGACGTTAGAGCAGTACTTC
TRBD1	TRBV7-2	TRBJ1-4	CASSATGQATNEKLFF	TGTGCCAGCAGCGCCACAGGACAGGCAACTAATGAAAAACTGTTTTTT